These 5 T cell receptor beta chains were sequenced from one sample in a study of cytomegalovirus exposure and HLA in healthy donors. Vbeta (60) and Jbeta (13) primers were used in the PCR. Generated by immunoSEQ multiplex PCR, the TCRdb table keeps only in-frame clones and is missing some. This table has 70,000 or so clones, around 70% appearing once. The sample was PBMCs. Source of these receptors: a woman aged 25-40 years in good health and CMV-seronegative.

The chain combines TRBV4-2 with TRBJ2-1, with 7 bases aligning to TRBD2. In germline, CDR1 is LGHNA, CDR2 YNFKEQ. The CDR3 loop spans 18 amino acids. V lost 1 base and J lost 2; bases outside the gene matches: 11. This CDR3 reads CASSQGDLGGGAYNEQFF. The DNA of the CDR3 is TGTGCCAGCAGCCAAGGCGATCTGGGCGGGGGAGCCTACAATGAGCAGTTCTTC.

In its sample, this clone was seen a few times. V is TRBV30 and J is TRBJ1-1, with 8 bases fitting TRBD1. Trimming removed 3 bases from V and 8 bases from J; junction bases left unmatched: 5. The length of the CDR3 is 12 residues. In germline, CDR1 is GTSNPN, CDR2 SVGIG (reference sequence). CDR3 sequence (DNA): TGTGCCTGGAGACGACAGGGGTCGGAAGCTTTCTTT. The encoded protein is CAWRRQGSEAFF.

This clone was observed a single time. A far larger clone is one nucleotide away, so this likely arose from a read error. V is TRBV6-6 and J is TRBJ2-7; 8 bases align to TRBD1. Germline V gene lookup returns CDR1 MNHNY and CDR2 SVGAGI (reference sequence). This CDR3 comprises 14 residues. V was pared by 5 bases and J by 4 bases, with 7 bases of the junction left unmatched. The CDR3 nucleotides are TGTGCCAGCAGTCCTTTCGGGACAGGTTACGAGCAGTACTTC. It yields the protein CASSPFGTGYEQYF.

This sequence joins TRBV9 and TRBJ2-7; possible D gene TRBD2, 5 bases. Germline V gives CDR1 SGDLS, CDR2 YYNGEE. V gave up 1 base and J gave up 6 bases, with 14 bases separating them. This CDR3 is built from 14 residues. CDR3 protein: CASSVRFAGSEQYF. The CDR3 coding sequence is TGTGCCAGCAGCGTACGGTTCGCGGGTTCCGAGCAGTACTTC.

V and J are TRBV9 and TRBJ1-2; 8 bases fit TRBD1. This CDR3 comprises 16 residues. Germline CDR1 is SGDLS and CDR2 is YYNGEE. The J segment lost 8 bases and the V segment lost 0 bases, leaving 12 bases of the junction unmatched. The CDR3 reads CASSVDEETGVGGYTF. The CDR3 DNA follows: TGTGCCAGCAGCGTAGATGAGGAGACAGGGGTAGGAGGCTACACCTTC.